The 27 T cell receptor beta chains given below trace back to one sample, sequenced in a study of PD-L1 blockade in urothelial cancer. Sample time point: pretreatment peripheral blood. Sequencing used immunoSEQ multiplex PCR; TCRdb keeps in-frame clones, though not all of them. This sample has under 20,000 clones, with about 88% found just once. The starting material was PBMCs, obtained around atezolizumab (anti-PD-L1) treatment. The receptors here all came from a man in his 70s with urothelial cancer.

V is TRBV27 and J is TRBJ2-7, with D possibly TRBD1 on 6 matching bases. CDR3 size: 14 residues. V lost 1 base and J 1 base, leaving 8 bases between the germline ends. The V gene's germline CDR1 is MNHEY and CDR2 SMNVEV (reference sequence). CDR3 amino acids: CASSLLQGSYEQYF. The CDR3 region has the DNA TGTGCCAGCAGTTTATTACAGGGATCCTACGAGCAGTACTTC.

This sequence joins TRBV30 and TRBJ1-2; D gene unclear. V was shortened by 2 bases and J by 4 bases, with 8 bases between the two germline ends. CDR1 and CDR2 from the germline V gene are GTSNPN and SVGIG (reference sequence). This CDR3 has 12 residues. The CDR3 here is CAWSIYSYGYTF. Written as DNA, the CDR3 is TGTGCCTGGAGTATTTATAGCTATGGCTACACCTTC.

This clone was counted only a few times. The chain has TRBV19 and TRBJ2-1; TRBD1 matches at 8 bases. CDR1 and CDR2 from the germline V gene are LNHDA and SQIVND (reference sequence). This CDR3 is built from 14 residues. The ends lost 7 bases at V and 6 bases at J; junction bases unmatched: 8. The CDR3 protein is CASTPTGESNEQFF. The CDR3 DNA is TGTGCCAGTACTCCGACAGGGGAGAGCAATGAGCAGTTCTTC. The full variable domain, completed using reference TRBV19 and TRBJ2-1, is DGGITQSPKYLFRKEGQNVTLSCEQNLNHDAMYWYRQDPGQGLRLIYYSQIVNDFQKGDIAEGYSVSREKKESFPLTVTSAQKNPTAFYLCASTPTGESNEQFFGPGTRLTVL.

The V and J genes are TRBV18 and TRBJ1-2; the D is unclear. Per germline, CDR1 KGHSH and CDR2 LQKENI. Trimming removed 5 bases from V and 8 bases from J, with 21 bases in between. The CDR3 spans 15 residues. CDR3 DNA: TGTGCCAGCTCATCCGGGGAGAAACCGGCGGGAGGCTACACCTTC. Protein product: CASSSGEKPAGGYTF.

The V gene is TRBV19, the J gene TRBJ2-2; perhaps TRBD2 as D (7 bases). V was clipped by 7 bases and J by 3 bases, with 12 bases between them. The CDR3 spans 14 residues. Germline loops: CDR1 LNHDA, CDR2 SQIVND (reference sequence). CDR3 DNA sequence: TGTGCCAGTATGTGGGAGGGGGACACCGGGGAGCTGTTTTTT. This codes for CASMWEGDTGELFF.

Here the CDR3 DNA reads TGTGCCAGTAGTTCGACGGGGGGGCTTCCTGAGCAGTTCTTC. Its translation: CASSSTGGLPEQFF. This chain uses TRBV19 with TRBJ2-1; 8 bases are shared with TRBD2. CDR3 size: 14 residues. The V segment lost 5 bases and the J segment 9 bases; nucleotides outside the gene matches: 9. Germline CDR1 LNHDA, CDR2 SQIVND (reference sequence).

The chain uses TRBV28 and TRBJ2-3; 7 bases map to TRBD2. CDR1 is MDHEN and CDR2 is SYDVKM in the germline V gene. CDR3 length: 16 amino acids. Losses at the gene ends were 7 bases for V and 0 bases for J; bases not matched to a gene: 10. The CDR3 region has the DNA TGTGCCAGCACCACGGGAGGAGAGGTCAGCACAGATACGCAGTATTTT. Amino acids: CASTTGGEVSTDTQYF. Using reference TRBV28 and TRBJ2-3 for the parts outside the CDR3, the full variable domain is DVKVTQSSRYLVKRTGEKVFLECVQDMDHENMFWYRQDPGLGLRLIYFSYDVKMKEKGDIPEGYSVSREKKERFSLILESASTNQTSMYLCASTTGGEVSTDTQYFGPGTRLTVL.

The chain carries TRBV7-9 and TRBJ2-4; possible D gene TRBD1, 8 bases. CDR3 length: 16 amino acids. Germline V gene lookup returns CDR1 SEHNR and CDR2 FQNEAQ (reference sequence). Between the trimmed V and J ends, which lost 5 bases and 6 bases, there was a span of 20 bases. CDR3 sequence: CASSHGSGTGGNIQYF. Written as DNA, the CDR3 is TGTGCCAGCAGCCATGGGAGCGGGACAGGCGGAAACATTCAGTACTTC.

CDR3 sequence (DNA): TGCAGCGTGACAGGGGGCGCGACTAATGAAAAACTGTTTTTT. Translating it yields CSVTGGATNEKLFF. This chain links TRBV29-1 with TRBJ1-4, with 10 bases fitting TRBD1. The V gene end was trimmed by 6 bases and the J gene end by 2 bases; junction bases not matched to a gene: 3. The CDR3 runs to 14 residues. Germline loops: CDR1 SQVTM, CDR2 ANQGSEA.

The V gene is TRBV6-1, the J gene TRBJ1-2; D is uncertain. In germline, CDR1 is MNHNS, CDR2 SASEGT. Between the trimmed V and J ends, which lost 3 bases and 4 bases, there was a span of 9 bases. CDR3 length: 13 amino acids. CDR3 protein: CASSEGGLYGYTF. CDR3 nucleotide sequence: TGTGCCAGCAGTGAGGGCGGGCTCTATGGCTACACCTTC.

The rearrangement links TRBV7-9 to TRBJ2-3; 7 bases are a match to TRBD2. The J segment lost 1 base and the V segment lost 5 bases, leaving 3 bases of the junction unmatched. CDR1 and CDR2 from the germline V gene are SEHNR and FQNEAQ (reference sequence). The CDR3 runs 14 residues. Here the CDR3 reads CASSPGRGTDTQYF. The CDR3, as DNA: TGTGCCAGCAGCCCAGGGAGGGGCACAGATACGCAGTATTTT. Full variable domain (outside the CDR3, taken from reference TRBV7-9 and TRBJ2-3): DTGVSQNPRHKITKRGQNVTFRCDPISEHNRLYWYRQTLGQGPEFLTYFQNEAQLEKSRLLSDRFSAERPKGSFSTLEIQRTEQGDSAMYLCASSPGRGTDTQYFGPGTRLTVL.

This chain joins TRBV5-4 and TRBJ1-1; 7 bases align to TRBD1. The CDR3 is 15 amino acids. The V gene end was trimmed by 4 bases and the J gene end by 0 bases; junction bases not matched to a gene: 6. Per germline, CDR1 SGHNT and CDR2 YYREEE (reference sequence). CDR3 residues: CASSEGQSMNTEAFF. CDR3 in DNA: TGTGCCAGCAGCGAGGGACAGTCAATGAACACTGAAGCTTTCTTT. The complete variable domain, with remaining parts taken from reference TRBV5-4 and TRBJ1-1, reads ETGVTQSPTHLIKTRGQQVTLRCSSQSGHNTVSWYQQALGQGPQFIFQYYREEENGRGNFPPRFSGLQFPNYSSELNVNALELDDSALYLCASSEGQSMNTEAFFGQGTRLTVV.

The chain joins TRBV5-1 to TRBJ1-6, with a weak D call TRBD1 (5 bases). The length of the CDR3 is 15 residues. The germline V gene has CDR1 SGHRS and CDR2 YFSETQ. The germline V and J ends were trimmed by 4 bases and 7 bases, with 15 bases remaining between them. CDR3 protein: CASSTTGGWNSPLHF. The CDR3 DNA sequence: TGCGCCAGCAGCACGACGGGGGGTTGGAATTCACCCCTCCACTTT.

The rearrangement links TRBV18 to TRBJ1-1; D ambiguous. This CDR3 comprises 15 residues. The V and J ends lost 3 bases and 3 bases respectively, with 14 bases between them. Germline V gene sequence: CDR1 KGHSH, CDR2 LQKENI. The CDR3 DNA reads TGTGCCAGCTCACCCAGAGGTGAGGGATACACTGAAGCTTTCTTT. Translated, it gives CASSPRGEGYTEAFF.

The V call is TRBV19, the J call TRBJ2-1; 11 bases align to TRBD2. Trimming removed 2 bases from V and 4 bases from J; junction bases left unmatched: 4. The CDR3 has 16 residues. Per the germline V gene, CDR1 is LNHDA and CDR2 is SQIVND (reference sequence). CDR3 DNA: TGTGCCAGTAGTATACTAGCGGGGGGCCTATACAATGAGCAGTTCTTC. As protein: CASSILAGGLYNEQFF.

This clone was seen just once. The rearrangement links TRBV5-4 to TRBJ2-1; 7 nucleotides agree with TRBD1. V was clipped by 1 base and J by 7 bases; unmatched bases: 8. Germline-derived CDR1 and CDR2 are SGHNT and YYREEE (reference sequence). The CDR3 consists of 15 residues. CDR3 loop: CASSLLDQGVNEQFF. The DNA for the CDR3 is TGTGCCAGCAGCTTGTTAGACCAGGGGGTGAATGAGCAGTTCTTC. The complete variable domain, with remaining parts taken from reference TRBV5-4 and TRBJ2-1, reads ETGVTQSPTHLIKTRGQQVTLRCSSQSGHNTVSWYQQALGQGPQFIFQYYREEENGRGNFPPRFSGLQFPNYSSELNVNALELDDSALYLCASSLLDQGVNEQFFGPGTRLTVL.

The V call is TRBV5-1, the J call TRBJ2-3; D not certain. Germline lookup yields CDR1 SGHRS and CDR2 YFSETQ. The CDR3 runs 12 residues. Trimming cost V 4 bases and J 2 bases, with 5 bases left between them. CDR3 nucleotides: TGCGCCAGCAGCGAAGCCACAGATACGCAGTATTTT. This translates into CASSEATDTQYF.

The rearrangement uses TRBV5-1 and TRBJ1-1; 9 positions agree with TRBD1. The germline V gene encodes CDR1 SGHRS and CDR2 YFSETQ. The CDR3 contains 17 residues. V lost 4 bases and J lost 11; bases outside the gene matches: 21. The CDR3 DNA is TGCGCCAGCAGCGCAGCACCCCCAACAGGGGGCTCTATTCGTGCTTTCTTT. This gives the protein CASSAAPPTGGSIRAFF.

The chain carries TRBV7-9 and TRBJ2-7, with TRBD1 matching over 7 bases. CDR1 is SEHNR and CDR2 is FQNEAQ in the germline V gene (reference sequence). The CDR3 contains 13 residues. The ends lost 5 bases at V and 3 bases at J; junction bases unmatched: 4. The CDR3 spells CASSEGQLYEQYF. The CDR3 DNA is TGTGCCAGCAGCGAGGGACAGCTCTACGAGCAGTACTTC. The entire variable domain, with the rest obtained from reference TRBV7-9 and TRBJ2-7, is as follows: DTGVSQNPRHKITKRGQNVTFRCDPISEHNRLYWYRQTLGQGPEFLTYFQNEAQLEKSRLLSDRFSAERPKGSFSTLEIQRTEQGDSAMYLCASSEGQLYEQYFGPGTRLTVT.

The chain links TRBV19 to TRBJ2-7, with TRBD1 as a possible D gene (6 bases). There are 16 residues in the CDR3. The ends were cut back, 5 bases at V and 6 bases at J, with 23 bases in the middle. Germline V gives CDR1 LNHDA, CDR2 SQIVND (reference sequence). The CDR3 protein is CASSLAPTTGPGEQYF. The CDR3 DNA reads TGTGCCAGTAGTCTCGCCCCCACGACAGGACCCGGCGAGCAGTACTTC.

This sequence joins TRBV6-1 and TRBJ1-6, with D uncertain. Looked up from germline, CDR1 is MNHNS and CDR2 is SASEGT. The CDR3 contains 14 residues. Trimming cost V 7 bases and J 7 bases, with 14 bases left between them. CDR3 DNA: TGTGCCAGCATCAATCCGTTCGAGAATTCACCCCTCCACTTT. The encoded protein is CASINPFENSPLHF.

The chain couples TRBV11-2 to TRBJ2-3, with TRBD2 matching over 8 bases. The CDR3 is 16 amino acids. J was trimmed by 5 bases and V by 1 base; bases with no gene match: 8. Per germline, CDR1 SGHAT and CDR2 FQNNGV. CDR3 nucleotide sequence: TGTGCCAGCAGCTTAGTAGTCGGGGGGGCAGAAGATACGCAGTATTTT. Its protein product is CASSLVVGGAEDTQYF.

CDR3 amino acids: CASSFSLGTGPYEQYF. CDR3 DNA sequence: TGTGCCAGCAGTTTTTCCCTCGGGACAGGACCCTACGAGCAGTACTTC. The chain joins TRBV27 to TRBJ2-7, with 8 nucleotides matching TRBD1. V lost 3 bases and J lost 2; bases outside the gene matches: 9. This CDR3 contains 16 residues. Looked up from germline, CDR1 is MNHEY and CDR2 is SMNVEV (reference sequence).

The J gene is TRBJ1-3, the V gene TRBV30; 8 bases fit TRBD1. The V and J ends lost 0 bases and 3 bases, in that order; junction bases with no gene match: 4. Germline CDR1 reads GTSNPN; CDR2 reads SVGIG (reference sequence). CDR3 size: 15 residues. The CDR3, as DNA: TGTGCCTGGAGTGTATCAGGGGGCCTTGGAAACACCATATATTTT. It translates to CAWSVSGGLGNTIYF.

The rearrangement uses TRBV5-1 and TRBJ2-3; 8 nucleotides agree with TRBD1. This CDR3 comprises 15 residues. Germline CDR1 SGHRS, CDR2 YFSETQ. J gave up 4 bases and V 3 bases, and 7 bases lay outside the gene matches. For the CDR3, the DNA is TGCGCCAGCAGCTCCGGACAGGGTAATTCAGATACGCAGTATTTT. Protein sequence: CASSSGQGNSDTQYF.

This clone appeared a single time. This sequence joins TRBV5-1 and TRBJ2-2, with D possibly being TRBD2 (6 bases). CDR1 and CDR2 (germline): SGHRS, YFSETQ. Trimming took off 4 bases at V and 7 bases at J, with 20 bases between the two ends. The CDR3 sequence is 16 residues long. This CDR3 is CASSPGHEEGLGELFF. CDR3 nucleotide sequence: TGCGCCAGCAGCCCCGGACACGAGGAGGGGCTCGGGGAGCTGTTTTTT.

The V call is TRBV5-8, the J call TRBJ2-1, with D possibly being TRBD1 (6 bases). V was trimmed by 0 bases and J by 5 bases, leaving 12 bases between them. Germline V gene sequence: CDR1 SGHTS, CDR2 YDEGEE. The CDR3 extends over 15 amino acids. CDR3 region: CASSLDPTGDNEQFF. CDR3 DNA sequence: TGTGCCAGCAGCTTGGATCCGACAGGAGACAATGAGCAGTTCTTC.